This TCR beta chain is from a study of shared clonotypes between healthy human individuals. Study-level background: Three men and a couple of women, aged 18 to 49, were donors. Three CD4 naive, three CD4 memory, two CD8 naive and one CD8 memory plate were used per donor.

The V and J ends lost 8 bases and 0 bases, in that order; junction bases with no gene match: 9. The CDR3 extends over 16 amino acids. Germline loops: CDR1 MNHEY, CDR2 SMNVEV (reference sequence). Several immunoSEQ plates received, in even portions, the genomic DNA of each subset. Per sorted-subset replicate PCR, input was 150 to 250 ng DNA, representing roughly 29,000 T cell genomes. Some clones are missing from TCRdb's copy, which holds only in-frame ones; the method was immunoSEQ multiplex PCR. The sample holds about 2.3 million clones, more than 85% seen once. This sequence originates from a man aged 18 to 35 in good health. Some clones in this sample may be carry-over from other donors' samples. The chain is built from TRBV27 and TRBJ1-1; TRBD1 matches at 10 bases. Material: naive CD4+ T cells from PBMCs. Described subset: CD45RA+ positively selected. The CDR3 coding sequence is TGTGCCAGCGTACCGGGACAGGGGTTCATGAACACTGAAGCTTTCTTT. It translates to CASVPGQGFMNTEAFF.